The 26 T cell receptor beta chains below were found in one sample sequenced in a study of OX40 agonist ivuxolimab in advanced cancers. Assay used: immunoSEQ multiplex PCR; TCRdb lists only in-frame clones, some missing. The data show some 80,000 clones, with about four fifths seen just once and 25% held by the top ten. The input for sequencing was CD4+ or CD8+ T cells sorted from blood, taken in a trial of the OX40 agonist ivuxolimab. These receptors were collected from an adult with an advanced solid tumor such as melanoma, head and neck, liver or kidney cancer.

The rearrangement uses TRBV12-1 and TRBJ2-5; TRBD1, as called in the table, went unchecked against the DNA. TRBV12-1 corresponds to a pseudogene. The CDR3 covers 16 residues. CDR3 sequence: CASSFSVAVPQETQYF. The DNA of the CDR3 is TGTGCCAGCAGCTTTTCAGTGGCCGTACCTCAAGAGACCCAGTACTTC.

The chain has TRBV5-8 and TRBJ2-3, with unresolved D. CDR1 SGHTS and CDR2 YDEGEE come from the germline V gene. Trimming pared 3 bases from V and 0 bases from J, leaving 8 bases between. The CDR3 sequence is 14 residues long. CDR3: CASSSLYSTDTQYF. CDR3 nucleotides: TGTGCCAGCAGCTCCCTATACAGCACAGATACGCAGTATTTT.

The V and J genes are TRBV28 and TRBJ2-1; TRBD2 might be the D (5 bases). Germline-derived CDR1 and CDR2 are MDHEN and SYDVKM. Trimming left V 2 bases short and J 0 bases short, with 11 bases between. CDR3 length: 16 amino acids. The CDR3 loop reads CASSLAGTSSYNEQFF. In DNA form, the CDR3 reads TGTGCCAGCAGTTTAGCGGGTACAAGCTCCTACAATGAGCAGTTCTTC.

The chain uses TRBV15 and TRBJ1-2; D unresolved. Germline V gene sequence: CDR1 LNHNV, CDR2 YYDKDF (reference sequence). This CDR3 spans 15 amino acids. Trimming removed 0 bases at V and 0 bases at J, with 8 bases between. Here the CDR3 reads CATSRDAATNYGYTF. For the CDR3, the DNA is TGTGCCACCAGCAGAGATGCAGCAACTAACTATGGCTACACCTTC.

The chain recombines TRBV10-3 with TRBJ2-5, with D hard to call. V lost 2 bases and J 11 bases, leaving 12 bases between the germline ends. CDR1 ENHRY and CDR2 SYGVKD come from the germline V gene. CDR3 size: 12 residues. The CDR3 DNA reads TGTGCCATCAGTGAGAGGCAGCAAGAGCAGTACTTC. Residues: CAISERQQEQYF.

This chain joins TRBV28 and TRBJ1-5; 9 bases line up with TRBD1. There are 16 residues in the CDR3. With 4 bases clipped from V and 2 bases from J, the junction kept 6 bases outside the gene matches. Germline CDR1 and CDR2: MDHEN and SYDVKM. The CDR3 spells CASSYTGGEGNQPQHF. DNA of the CDR3: TGTGCCAGCAGTTATACAGGGGGCGAGGGCAATCAGCCCCAGCATTTT.

CDR3 nucleotide sequence: TGTGCCACCCGCGGTGGAACTAGCGGGGGGAGAGAGCAGTTCTTC. It is translated as CATRGGTSGGREQFF. The V and J genes are TRBV10-3 and TRBJ2-1; 12 bases are shared with TRBD2. Germline CDR1 ENHRY, CDR2 SYGVKD. The CDR3 runs to 15 residues. Trimming at V came to 10 bases and at J to 10 bases, leaving 14 bases not matched to a gene.

V usage is TRBV4-1 and J usage is TRBJ1-4, with D possibly being TRBD1 (6 bases). Trimming removed 1 base from V and 7 bases from J, with 13 bases in between. CDR3 length: 15 amino acids. Germline CDR1 and CDR2: MGHRA and YSYEKL. The CDR3 region has the DNA TGCGCCAGCAGCCAAGTGGGTCTGGGGGCTGAAAAACTGTTTTTT. Translated: CASSQVGLGAEKLFF.

This sequence joins TRBV18 and TRBJ2-5; weak D call: TRBD1 (5 bases). The V gene lost 4 bases and the J gene lost 9 bases, with 18 bases spanning the gap. The length of the CDR3 is 14 residues. Germline CDR1 KGHSH, CDR2 LQKENI. This CDR3 is CASSREDSGVPQYF. The CDR3 DNA sequence: TGTGCCAGCTCACGTGAAGACAGTGGGGTGCCCCAGTACTTC.

This chain links TRBV29-1 with TRBJ1-4; D possibly corresponds to TRBD1 (5 bases). This CDR3 region has 13 residues. Germline CDR1 and CDR2: SQVTM and ANQGSEA. The germline V and J ends were trimmed by 3 bases and 12 bases, with 17 bases remaining between them. CDR3 loop: CSVDQGPTRELFF. DNA for the CDR3: TGCAGCGTTGATCAGGGTCCGACTAGGGAACTGTTTTTT.

This clone showed up just a few times. The gene calls are TRBV2 and TRBJ1-4; D is ambiguous. CDR1 SNHLY and CDR2 FYNNEI come from the germline V gene. V was clipped by 11 bases and J by 8 bases, with 12 bases between them. The CDR3 has 11 residues. The CDR3 coding sequence is TGTGCCTTTTCAACCATCGAAAAACTGTTTTTT. Amino acid sequence: CAFSTIEKLFF.

This chain links TRBV14 with TRBJ1-1; tentatively, D is TRBD1 (6 bases). Germline CDR1 SGHDN, CDR2 FVKESK. The CDR3 has 14 amino acids. The V and J ends lost 4 bases and 10 bases respectively, with 19 bases between them. The CDR3 here is CASSPVGGPRGAFF. CDR3 DNA: TGTGCCAGCAGCCCTGTCGGGGGGCCTAGGGGAGCTTTCTTT. Drawing the rest from reference TRBV14 and TRBJ1-1, the complete variable domain is EAGVTQFPSHSVIEKGQTVTLRCDPISGHDNLYWYRRVMGKEIKFLLHFVKESKQDESGMPNNRFLAERTGGTYSTLKVQPAELEDSGVYFCASSPVGGPRGAFFGQGTRLTVV.

V and J are TRBV15 and TRBJ2-3; 7 nucleotides agree with TRBD2. The CDR3 runs 17 residues. CDR1 and CDR2 from the germline V gene are LNHNV and YYDKDF (reference sequence). V trimming: 1 base; J trimming: 4 bases; junction bases outside the gene matches: 11. CDR3 loop: CATSRAKLARVSDTQYF. The DNA for the CDR3 is TGTGCCACCAGCAGAGCTAAACTAGCGAGGGTTTCAGATACGCAGTATTTT.

This chain links TRBV2 with TRBJ1-1; D call uncertain. Deletions cut 0 bases from V and 8 bases from J, with 10 bases between. The germline gives CDR1 SNHLY, CDR2 FYNNEI. The CDR3 is 13 amino acids. The CDR3 bases are TGTGCCAGCAGTGAAGCGCTCGTTCCAGAAGCTTTCTTT. Its protein product is CASSEALVPEAFF.

This clone appeared many times. V gene TRBV27 combines with J gene TRBJ1-1, with unresolved D. Germline V gene lookup returns CDR1 MNHEY and CDR2 SMNVEV (reference sequence). V lost 4 bases to trimming and J lost 1 base, with 4 bases between them. This CDR3 region has 12 residues. The CDR3 spells CASSSENTEAFF. Written as DNA, the CDR3 is TGTGCCAGCAGTTCCGAGAACACTGAAGCTTTCTTT.

This clone was observed at least ten times. The chain couples TRBV11-2 to TRBJ1-4, with no clear D. Germline values: CDR1 SGHAT, CDR2 FQNNGV. V was cut by 5 bases and J by 6 bases, with 16 bases left in between. The CDR3 covers 15 residues. In DNA, the CDR3 is TGTGCCAGCAGCCCTTGGAGGGAAGAGGATGAAAAACTGTTTTTT. Translated, it gives CASSPWREEDEKLFF.

This chain connects TRBV5-6 to TRBJ2-1, with TRBD2 as a possible D gene (5 bases). V was pared by 6 bases and J by 8 bases, with 24 bases between. CDR3 length: 16 amino acids. The germline gives CDR1 SGHDT, CDR2 YYEEEE. CDR3 DNA sequence: TGTGCCAGCAACGAGCGAAGGGCGGGTCCGTTAGATGAGCAGTTCTTC. As protein: CASNERRAGPLDEQFF.

V is TRBV9 and J is TRBJ2-7; D tentatively fits TRBD1 or TRBD2 (7 bases each). The CDR3 runs to 17 residues. Germline loops: CDR1 SGDLS, CDR2 YYNGEE. V gave up 0 bases and J gave up 2 bases, with 18 bases separating them. CDR3 coding DNA: TGTGCCAGCAGCGTAGAGCCCAGGGGGGGCGGACCCTACGAGCAGTACTTC. This translates into CASSVEPRGGGPYEQYF.

This clone has only one observation. The chain has TRBV5-6 and TRBJ2-2, with a weak D call TRBD2 (6 bases). Looked up from germline, CDR1 is SGHDT and CDR2 is YYEEEE. V was pared by 0 bases and J by 12 bases, with 12 bases between. The CDR3 has 13 residues. This CDR3 reads CASSLASVGKLFF. The CDR3 nucleotides are TGTGCCAGCAGCTTGGCTAGCGTCGGAAAGCTGTTTTTT.

The chain couples TRBV7-9 to TRBJ2-2; D is uncertain. The CDR3 runs 12 residues. V was shortened by 5 bases and J by 7 bases, with 8 bases between the two germline ends. Germline CDR1 and CDR2: SEHNR and FQNEAQ (reference sequence). CDR3 sequence: CASSPPLGELFF. Written as DNA, the CDR3 is TGTGCCAGCAGCCCCCCTCTCGGGGAGCTGTTTTTT.

The chain recombines TRBV7-2 with TRBJ2-7, with D possibly matching TRBD1 (5 bases). This CDR3 has 12 amino acids. The V gene lost 2 bases and the J gene lost 4 bases, with 6 bases spanning the gap. The germline V gene has CDR1 SGHTA and CDR2 FQGNSA. The CDR3 sequence: CASSLRGYEQYF. In DNA, the CDR3 is TGTGCCAGCAGCTTAAGGGGTTACGAGCAGTACTTC.

This clone occurred once. The rearrangement joins TRBV4-3 to TRBJ1-2; TRBD1 is a possible D gene (5 bases). Germline V gene lookup returns CDR1 LGHNA and CDR2 YSLEER. The length of the CDR3 is 14 residues. V was clipped by 4 bases and J by 3 bases, with 12 bases between them. Here the CDR3 DNA reads TGCGCCAGCAGCCTAGACAGCCTAGACTATGGCTACACCTTC. This codes for CASSLDSLDYGYTF.

The chain recombines TRBV6-5 with TRBJ1-2, with a tentative D call TRBD1 (5 bases). Per the germline V gene, CDR1 is MNHEY and CDR2 is SVGAGI. The CDR3 runs 13 residues. The V and J ends lost 2 bases and 5 bases respectively, with 9 bases between them. Written as DNA, the CDR3 is TGTGCCAGCAGTTACGGGGCCCAGTATGGCTACACCTTC. It specifies CASSYGAQYGYTF.

The V gene is TRBV7-9, the J gene TRBJ2-3, with D uncertain. The V gene's germline CDR1 is SEHNR and CDR2 FQNEAQ (reference sequence). V lost 6 bases to trimming and J lost 2 bases, with 18 bases between them. CDR3 length: 16 residues. CDR3: CASSLLLSAPTDTQYF. In nucleotides, the CDR3 is TGTGCCAGCAGTCTCCTCCTAAGCGCCCCCACAGATACGCAGTATTTT.

The chain is built from TRBV5-1 and TRBJ2-1, with D hard to call. CDR3 length: 14 residues. Between the trimmed V and J ends, which lost 0 bases and 4 bases, there was a span of 8 bases. Per the germline V gene, CDR1 is SGHRS and CDR2 is YFSETQ. CDR3 sequence (DNA): TGCGCCAGCAGCTTGGCCGGACGGTACAATGAGCAGTTCTTC. It yields the protein CASSLAGRYNEQFF.

With regard to this clone: One end of the junction is discordant with germline, which a read error may explain. The CDR3 coding sequence is TGTGCCGGCAGTCATGGGGTGGGGACTGAAGCTTTCTTT. Its translation: CAGSHGVGTEAFF. The J gene is TRBJ1-1, the V gene TRBV6-5, with D unclear. The CDR3 extends over 13 amino acids. In germline, CDR1 is MNHEY, CDR2 SVGAGI.